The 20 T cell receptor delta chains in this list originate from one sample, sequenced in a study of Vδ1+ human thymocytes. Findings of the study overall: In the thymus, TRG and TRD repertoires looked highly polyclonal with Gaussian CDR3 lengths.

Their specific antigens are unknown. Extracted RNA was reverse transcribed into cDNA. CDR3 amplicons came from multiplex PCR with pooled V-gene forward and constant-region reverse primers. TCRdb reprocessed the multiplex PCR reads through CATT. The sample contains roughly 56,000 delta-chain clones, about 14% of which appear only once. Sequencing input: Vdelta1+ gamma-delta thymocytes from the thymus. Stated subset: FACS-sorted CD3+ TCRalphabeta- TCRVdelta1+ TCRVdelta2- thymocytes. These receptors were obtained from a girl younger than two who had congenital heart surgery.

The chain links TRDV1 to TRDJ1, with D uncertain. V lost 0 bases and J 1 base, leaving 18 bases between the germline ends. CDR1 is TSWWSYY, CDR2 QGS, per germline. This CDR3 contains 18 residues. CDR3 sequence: CALGELTVFPWSTDKLIF. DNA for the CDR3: TGTGCTCTTGGGGAACTAACCGTTTTCCCCTGGTCCACCGATAAACTCATCTTT.

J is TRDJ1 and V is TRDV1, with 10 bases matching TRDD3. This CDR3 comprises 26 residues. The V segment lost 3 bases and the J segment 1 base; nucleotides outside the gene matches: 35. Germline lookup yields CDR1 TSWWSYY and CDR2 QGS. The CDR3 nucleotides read TGTGCTCTTGGGGATATCGGCCTTCCCACAAACCCTCAAGCCCAGTGGGGGATACTAACCACCGATAAACTCATCTTT. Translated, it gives CALGDIGLPTNPQAQWGILTTDKLIF.

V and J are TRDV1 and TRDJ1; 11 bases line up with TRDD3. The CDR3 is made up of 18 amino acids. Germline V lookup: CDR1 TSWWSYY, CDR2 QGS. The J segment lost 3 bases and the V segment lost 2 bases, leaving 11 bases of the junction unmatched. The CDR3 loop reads CALGERDWGISKSDKLIF. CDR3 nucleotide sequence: TGTGCTCTTGGGGAAAGGGACTGGGGGATAAGTAAGTCCGATAAACTCATCTTT.

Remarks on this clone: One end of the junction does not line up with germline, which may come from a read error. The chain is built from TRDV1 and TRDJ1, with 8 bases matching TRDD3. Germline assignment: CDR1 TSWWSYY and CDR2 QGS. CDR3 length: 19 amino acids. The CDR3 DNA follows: TGCGCTCTTGGGATAAACCCATCTCCTCTGGGGGAGTACACCGATAAACTCATCTTT. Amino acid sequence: CALGINPSPLGEYTDKLIF.

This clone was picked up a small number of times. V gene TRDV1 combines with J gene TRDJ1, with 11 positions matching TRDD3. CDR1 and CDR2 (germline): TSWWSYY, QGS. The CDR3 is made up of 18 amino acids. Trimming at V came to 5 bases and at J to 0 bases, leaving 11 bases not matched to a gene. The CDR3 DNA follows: TGTGCTCTTGGGAGGTACTGGGGGATAAATGGATACACCGATAAACTCATCTTT. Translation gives CALGRYWGINGYTDKLIF.

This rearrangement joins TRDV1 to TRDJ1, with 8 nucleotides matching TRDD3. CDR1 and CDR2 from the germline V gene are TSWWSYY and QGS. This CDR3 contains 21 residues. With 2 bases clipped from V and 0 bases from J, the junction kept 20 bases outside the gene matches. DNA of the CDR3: TGTGCTCTTGGGGAAATACCACAATCCGTACTGGGGGGGAAGTACACCGATAAACTCATCTTT. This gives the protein CALGEIPQSVLGGKYTDKLIF.

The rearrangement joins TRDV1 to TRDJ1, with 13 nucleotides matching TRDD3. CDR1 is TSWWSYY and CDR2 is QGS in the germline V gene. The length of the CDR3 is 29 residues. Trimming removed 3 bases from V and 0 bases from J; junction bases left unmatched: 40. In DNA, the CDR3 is TGTGCTCTTGGGGAGCCGGATCGGCGGGGTAGCGGGAAAAGGTCGTTAAAACTGGGGGATACGTGGTACACCGATAAACTCATCTTT. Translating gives CALGEPDRRGSGKRSLKLGDTWYTDKLIF.

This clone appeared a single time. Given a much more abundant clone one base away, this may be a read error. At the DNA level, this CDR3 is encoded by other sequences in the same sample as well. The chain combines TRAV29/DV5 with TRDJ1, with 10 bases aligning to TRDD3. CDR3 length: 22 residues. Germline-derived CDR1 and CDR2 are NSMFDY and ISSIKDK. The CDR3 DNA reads TGTGCCGCAAGCGACAAACGGGGAAGATTCTCCTACGGACTGGGGGATGTTGGTAAACTCATCTTT. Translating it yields CAASDKRGRFSYGLGDVGKLIF.

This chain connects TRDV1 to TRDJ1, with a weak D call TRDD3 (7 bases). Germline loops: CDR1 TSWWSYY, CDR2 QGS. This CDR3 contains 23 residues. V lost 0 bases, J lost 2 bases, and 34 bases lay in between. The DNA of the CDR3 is TGTGCTCTTGGGGAACTAGGGCGCCTTCCGCCTAGGCTGGGGGGGAGTAAGACCGATAAACTCATCTTT. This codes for CALGELGRLPPRLGGSKTDKLIF.

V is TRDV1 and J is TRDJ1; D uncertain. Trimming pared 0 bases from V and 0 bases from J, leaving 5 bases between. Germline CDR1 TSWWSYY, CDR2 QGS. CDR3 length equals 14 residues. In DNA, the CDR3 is TGTGCTCTTGGGGAACTAGACAACACCGATAAACTCATCTTT. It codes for CALGELDNTDKLIF.

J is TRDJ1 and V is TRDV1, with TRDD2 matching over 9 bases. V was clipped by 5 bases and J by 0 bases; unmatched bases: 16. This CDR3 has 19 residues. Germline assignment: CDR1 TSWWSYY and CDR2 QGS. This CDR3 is CALGTPSYVTGPNTDKLIF. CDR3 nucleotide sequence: TGTGCTCTTGGGACACCTTCCTACGTTACTGGCCCTAACACCGATAAACTCATCTTT.

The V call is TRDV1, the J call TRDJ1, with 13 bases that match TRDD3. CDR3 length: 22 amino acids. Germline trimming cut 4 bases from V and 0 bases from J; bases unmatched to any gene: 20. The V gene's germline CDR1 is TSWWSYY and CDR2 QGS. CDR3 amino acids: CALGGTTVYWGIRSLYTDKLIF. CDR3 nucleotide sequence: TGTGCTCTTGGGGGAACCACCGTGTACTGGGGGATACGCTCCTTGTACACCGATAAACTCATCTTT.

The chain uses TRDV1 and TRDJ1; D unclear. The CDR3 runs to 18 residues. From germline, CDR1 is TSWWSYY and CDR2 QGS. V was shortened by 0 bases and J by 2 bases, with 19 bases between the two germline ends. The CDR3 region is CALGELWFPLTGTDKLIF. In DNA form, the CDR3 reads TGTGCTCTTGGGGAACTGTGGTTCCCACTGACGGGGACCGATAAACTCATCTTT.

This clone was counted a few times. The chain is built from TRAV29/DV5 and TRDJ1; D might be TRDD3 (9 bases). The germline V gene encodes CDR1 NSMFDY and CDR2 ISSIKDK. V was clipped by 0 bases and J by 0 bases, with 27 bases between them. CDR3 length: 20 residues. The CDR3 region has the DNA TGTGCAGCAAGCGTCCTTCCTAAAGGCTGGGGGATGAGGTACACCGATAAACTCATCTTT. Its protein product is CAASVLPKGWGMRYTDKLIF.

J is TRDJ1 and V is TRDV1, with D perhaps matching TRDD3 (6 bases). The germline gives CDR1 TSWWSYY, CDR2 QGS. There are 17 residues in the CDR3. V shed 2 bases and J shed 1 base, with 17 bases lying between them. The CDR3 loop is CALGEFTGTYSTDKLIF. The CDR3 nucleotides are TGTGCTCTTGGGGAATTTACTGGGACTTACTCCACCGATAAACTCATCTTT.

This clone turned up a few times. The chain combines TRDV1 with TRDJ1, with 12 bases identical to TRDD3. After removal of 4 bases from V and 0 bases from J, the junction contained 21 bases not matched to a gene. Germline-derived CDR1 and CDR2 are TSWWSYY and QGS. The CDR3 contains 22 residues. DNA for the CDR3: TGTGCTCTTGGGGGACCTTCCTCCTTTACTGGGGGATACATCAGGTACACCGATAAACTCATCTTT. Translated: CALGGPSSFTGGYIRYTDKLIF.

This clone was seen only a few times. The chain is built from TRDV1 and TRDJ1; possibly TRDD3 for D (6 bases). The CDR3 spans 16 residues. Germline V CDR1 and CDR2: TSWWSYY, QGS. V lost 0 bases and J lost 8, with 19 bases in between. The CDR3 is CALGELKPGWGHKLIF. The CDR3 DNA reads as TGTGCTCTTGGGGAACTTAAGCCCGGGTGGGGGCACAAACTCATCTTT.

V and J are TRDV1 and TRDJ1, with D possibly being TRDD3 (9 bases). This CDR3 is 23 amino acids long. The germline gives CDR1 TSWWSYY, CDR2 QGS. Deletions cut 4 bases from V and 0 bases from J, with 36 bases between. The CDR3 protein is CALGGFLPVLGDTNLFYTDKLIF. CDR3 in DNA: TGTGCTCTTGGGGGCTTCCTACCCGTACTGGGGGACACTAACCTTTTCTACACCGATAAACTCATCTTT.

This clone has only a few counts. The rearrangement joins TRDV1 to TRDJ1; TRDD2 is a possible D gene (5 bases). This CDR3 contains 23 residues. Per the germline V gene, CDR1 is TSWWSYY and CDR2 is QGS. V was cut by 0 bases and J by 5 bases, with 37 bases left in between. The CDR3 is CALGELAKAYLLARAPGFDKLIF. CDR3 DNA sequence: TGTGCTCTTGGGGAACTAGCTAAGGCCTACCTCCTGGCTCGAGCCCCCGGGTTTGATAAACTCATCTTT.

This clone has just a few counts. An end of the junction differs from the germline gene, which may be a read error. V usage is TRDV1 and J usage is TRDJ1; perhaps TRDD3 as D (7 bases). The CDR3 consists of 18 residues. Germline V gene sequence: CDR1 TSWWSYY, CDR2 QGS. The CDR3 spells CALGELRSYPPGGIKLIF. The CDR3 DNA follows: TGTGCTCTTGGGGAACTGAGGTCCTACCCTCCTGGGGGTATTAAACTCATCTTC.